The 2 T cell receptor beta chains presented below share a single source sample, sequenced in a study of glioma-infiltrating T cells after dendritic cell vaccination. Produced via immunoSEQ multiplex PCR; TCRdb's table is partial and in-frame only. The sample gives 3,000 to 4,000 clones, approximately 93% of which show up once; approximately 5% is in the top ten. Sequencing used blood, obtained before dendritic cell vaccination. Receptors originate from a human donor with glioblastoma.

V usage is TRBV28 and J usage is TRBJ2-7, with D possibly matching TRBD1 (6 bases). Per germline, CDR1 MDHEN and CDR2 SYDVKM. This CDR3 is built from 15 residues. V dropped 3 bases and J dropped 3 bases, with 15 bases sitting between them. The CDR3 DNA is TGTGCCAGCAGTTTTTCCGTCACAGGGTTCTACGAGCAGTACTTC. It encodes CASSFSVTGFYEQYF.

This clone was seen just once. The chain is built from TRBV27 and TRBJ2-3, with 10 bases matching TRBD2. From germline, CDR1 is MNHEY and CDR2 SMNVEV (reference sequence). V dropped 6 bases and J dropped 3; count of bases not matched to a gene: 9. The CDR3 contains 16 residues. The CDR3, as DNA: TGTGCCAGCAGCGACCTAGCGGGAGTAGCGACAGATACGCAGTATTTT. Translation: CASSDLAGVATDTQYF.